Listed below are T cell receptor beta chains from one sample, sequenced in a study of cytomegalovirus exposure and HLA in healthy donors. Only in-frame clones appear in the TCRdb table, and some are missing; sequencing was by immunoSEQ multiplex PCR. The sample lists about 140,000 clones, just over 70% occurring once. The sequenced sample was PBMCs. These receptors originate from a woman in her 30s in good health and CMV-seronegative. Both conserved end residues are part of each CDR3. A D gene is named only where the DNA matches it firmly. For some rows the clone size is stated as once, few or many, or as a class when expanded; others skip it.

TRBJ1-6 NA TRBV5-4 NA CASSPEWGGNSPLHF TGTGCCAGCAGCCCGGAGTGGGGGGGCAATTCACCCCTCCACTTT
TRBJ1-2 NA TRBV18 once CASSQTGLPSYGYTF TGTGCCAGCTCACAAACGGGACTACCAAGCTATGGCTACACCTTC
TRBJ1-2 TRBD1 TRBV2 NA CASAGTGGYGYTF TGTGCCAGCGCCGGGACAGGGGGCTATGGCTACACCTTC
TRBJ1-5 NA TRBV30 few CAWSNGGNQPQHF TGTGCCTGGAGCAACGGGGGCAATCAGCCCCAGCATTTT
TRBJ2-3 TRBD2 TRBV29-1 NA CSVRTSGSTDTQYF TGCAGCGTCCGGACTAGCGGGAGCACAGATACGCAGTATTTT
TRBJ2-3 TRBD2 TRBV19 NA CASSISGEVTNTQYF TGTGCCAGTAGTATCAGCGGGGAGGTCACAAATACGCAGTATTTT
TRBJ1-1 NA TRBV16 NA CASSPRQQIHEAFF TGTGCCAGCAGCCCCCGCCAACAGATACATGAAGCTTTCTTT
TRBJ2-3 TRBD2 TRBV29-1 NA CSVASGGFAQYF TGCAGCGTAGCTAGCGGGGGATTTGCGCAGTATTTT
TRBJ1-2 TRBD1 TRBV11-2 NA CASSAGQGYGYTF TGTGCCAGCAGCGCCGGACAGGGCTATGGCTACACCTTC
TRBJ1-4 NA TRBV29-1 NA CSVDLRGTNEKLFF TGCAGCGTCGATCTCAGGGGAACTAATGAAAAACTGTTTTTT
TRBJ1-2 TRBD1 TRBV4-2 NA CASSQEQDRELGGYTF TGTGCCAGCAGCCAAGAGCAGGACAGGGAATTAGGAGGCTACACCTTC
TRBJ2-4 NA TRBV6-5 NA CASSYGLLDIQYF TGTGCCAGCAGTTACGGCCTCCTGGACATTCAGTACTTC
TRBJ2-1 TRBD1 TRBV6-1 NA CASSLGQGREQFF TGTGCCAGCAGTCTCGGACAGGGGCGTGAGCAGTTCTTC
TRBJ1-4 NA TRBV27 NA CASSPTGHSAEKLFF TGTGCCAGCAGTCCAACAGGGCATTCGGCTGAAAAACTGTTTTTT
TRBJ1-1 NA TRBV5-4 NA CASRLGGMGTEAFF TGTGCCAGCAGGCTCGGGGGGATGGGCACTGAAGCTTTCTTT
TRBJ2-5 TRBD1 TRBV6-1 NA CASSEDPGTGVTQYF TGTGCCAGCAGTGAAGATCCGGGGACAGGGGTGACCCAGTACTTC
TRBJ2-3 TRBD1 TRBV4-1 few CASRDRGFGTDTQYF TGCGCCAGCAGGGACAGGGGATTCGGCACAGATACGCAGTATTTT
TRBJ2-1 TRBD2 TRBV7-2 NA CASSPLTSGMVWSEQFF TGTGCCAGCAGCCCCCTGACTAGCGGGATGGTCTGGTCTGAGCAGTTCTTC
TRBJ1-1 NA TRBV5-1 NA CASSSRTDSTEAFF TGCGCCAGCAGCTCCCGGACAGATTCCACTGAAGCTTTCTTT
TRBJ2-7 TRBD2 TRBV7-9 NA CASSSLAGGHYEQYF TGTGCCAGCAGCTCCTTAGCGGGAGGGCACTACGAGCAGTACTTC
TRBJ1-2 NA TRBV19 NA CASSTPSAGNYGYTF TGTGCCAGTAGTACCCCCTCCGCAGGAAACTATGGCTACACCTTC
TRBJ1-3 NA TRBV19 NA CASAERGGNTIYF TGTGCCAGCGCGGAACGTGGTGGAAACACCATATATTTT
TRBJ2-1 TRBD2 TRBV11-2 NA CASSFSTSGGANEQFF TGTGCCAGCAGCTTCTCGACTAGCGGGGGGGCCAATGAGCAGTTCTTC
TRBJ2-3 NA TRBV7-9 NA CASSFVAGSRTDTQYF TGTGCCAGCAGCTTCGTGGCGGGGAGTCGCACAGATACGCAGTATTTT
TRBJ1-1 NA TRBV7-2 NA CASSPYVNTEAFF TGTGCCAGCAGCCCTTATGTGAACACTGAAGCTTTCTTT
TRBJ1-2 NA TRBV9 NA CASSTLGQPSSIGYTF TGTGCCAGCAGCACGCTAGGACAGCCATCCTCAATAGGCTACACCTTC
TRBJ1-2 NA TRBV4-1 NA CASSQGAANYGYTF TGCGCCAGCAGCCAAGGAGCGGCTAACTATGGCTACACCTTC
TRBJ1-2 TRBD1 TRBV7-2 few CASSFWDRPHYGYTF TGTGCCAGCAGCTTTTGGGACAGACCTCACTATGGCTACACCTTC
TRBJ2-7 NA TRBV6-1 NA CASSEGPGVTYEQYF TGTGCCAGCAGTGAAGGTCCAGGCGTAACCTACGAGCAGTACTTC
TRBJ1-4 NA TRBV4-1 NA CASSHPSSTSNEKLFF TGCGCCAGCAGCCACCCTAGTTCAACGTCCAATGAAAAACTGTTTTTT
TRBJ2-7 TRBD1 TRBV5-6 NA CASRPAGGVSHEQYF TGTGCCAGCAGACCGGCAGGGGGAGTGAGCCACGAGCAGTACTTC
TRBJ2-1 TRBD2 TRBV5-3 few CARSLEGWREGRGNEQFF TGTGCCAGAAGCTTGGAGGGGTGGCGGGAGGGCCGAGGGAATGAGCAGTTCTTC
TRBJ2-1 TRBD2 TRBV29-1 NA CSVKGRAGTRIYNEQFF TGCAGCGTTAAGGGGAGGGCCGGGACTCGAATTTACAATGAGCAGTTCTTC
TRBJ1-3 NA TRBV10-1 NA CASSAGSGNTIYF TGCGCCAGCAGTGCGGGCTCTGGAAACACCATATATTTT
TRBJ1-4 TRBD1 TRBV10-3 NA CASSSRIHGDRVEKLFF TGTGCCTCCAGTTCAAGAATTCACGGGGACAGGGTTGAAAAACTGTTTTTT
TRBJ1-2 NA TRBV28 NA CASSFLEYGYTF TGTGCCAGCAGTTTCTTGGAGTATGGCTACACCTTC
TRBJ2-3 TRBD2 TRBV7-2 NA CASSKTAGGHADTQYF TGTGCCAGCAGCAAGACAGCGGGGGGGCACGCAGATACGCAGTATTTT
TRBJ1-2 TRBD1 TRBV5-4 once CASSLEVGTGGSYGYTF TGTGCCAGCAGCTTGGAAGTAGGGACAGGGGGAAGCTATGGCTACACCTTC
TRBJ2-1 TRBD2 TRBV5-1 few CASSLAGGVTNEQFF TGCGCCAGCAGCCTAGCGGGAGGGGTAACCAATGAGCAGTTCTTC
TRBJ2-7 TRBD2 TRBV5-6 NA CASSHGGAGGYEQYF TGTGCCAGCAGCCATGGGGGGGCGGGGGGCTACGAGCAGTACTTC
TRBJ2-2 TRBD2 TRBV27 NA CASSLRGGSNTGELFF TGTGCCAGCAGTCTTCGCGGGGGGAGCAACACCGGGGAGCTGTTTTTT
TRBJ2-1 TRBD2 TRBV29-1 NA CSVVLAGGSLPFF TGCAGCGTTGTACTAGCGGGAGGTAGTCTGCCGTTCTTC
TRBJ2-7 TRBD2 TRBV4-2 few CASSQVVRERPYEQYF TGTGCCAGCAGCCAAGTGGTGCGGGAGCGCCCCTACGAGCAGTACTTC
TRBJ1-1 NA TRBV18 NA CASSPGEGEAFF TGTGCCAGCTCACCAGGGGAGGGTGAAGCTTTCTTT
TRBJ2-6 NA TRBV19 once CASRSNSGANVLTF TGTGCCAGTCGAAGCAACTCTGGGGCCAACGTCCTGACTTTC
TRBJ2-3 NA TRBV11-3 NA CASSLGPGTDTQYF TGTGCCAGCAGCTTAGGTCCAGGCACAGATACGCAGTATTTT